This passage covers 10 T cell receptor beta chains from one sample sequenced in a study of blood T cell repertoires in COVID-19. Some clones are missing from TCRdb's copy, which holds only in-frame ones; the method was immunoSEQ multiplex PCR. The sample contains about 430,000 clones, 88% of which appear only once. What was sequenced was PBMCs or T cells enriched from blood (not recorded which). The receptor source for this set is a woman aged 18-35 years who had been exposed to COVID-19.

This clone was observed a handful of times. In DNA, the CDR3 is TGTGCCAGCAGCCATAAGGGGTACGAGCAGTACTTC. Protein product: CASSHKGYEQYF. The chain uses TRBV11-2 and TRBJ2-7, with D perhaps TRBD1 (5 bases). V was cut by 5 bases and J by 4 bases, with 9 bases left in between. CDR1 is SGHAT and CDR2 is FQNNGV in the germline V gene. The CDR3 has 12 residues.

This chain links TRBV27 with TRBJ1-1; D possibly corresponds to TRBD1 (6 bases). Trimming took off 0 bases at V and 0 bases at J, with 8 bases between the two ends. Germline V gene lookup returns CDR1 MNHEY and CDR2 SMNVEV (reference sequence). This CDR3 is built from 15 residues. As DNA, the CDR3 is TGTGCCAGCAGTTTATCGGCAGGGGTGAACACTGAAGCTTTCTTT. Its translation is CASSLSAGVNTEAFF.

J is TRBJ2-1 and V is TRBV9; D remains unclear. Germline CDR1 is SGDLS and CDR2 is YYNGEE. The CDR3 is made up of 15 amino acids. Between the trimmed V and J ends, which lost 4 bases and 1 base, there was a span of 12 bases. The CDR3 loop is CASSFRDGSYNEQFF. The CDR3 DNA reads TGTGCCAGCAGCTTCCGAGACGGGTCCTACAATGAGCAGTTCTTC.

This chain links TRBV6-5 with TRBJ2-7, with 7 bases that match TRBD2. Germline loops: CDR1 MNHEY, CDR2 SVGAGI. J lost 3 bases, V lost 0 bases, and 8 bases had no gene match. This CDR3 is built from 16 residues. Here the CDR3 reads CASSYSAAGVHYEQYF. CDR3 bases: TGTGCCAGCAGTTACTCTGCGGCGGGAGTTCACTACGAGCAGTACTTC.

The chain's CDR3 is CASSYHVGEEQYF. DNA of the CDR3: TGTGCCAGCAGTTACCATGTAGGGGAAGAGCAGTACTTC. The V call is TRBV6-5, the J call TRBJ2-7; possibly TRBD1 for D (5 bases). With 2 bases removed from V and 7 bases from J, the gap between germline ends came to 12 bases. The CDR3 is 13 residues long. The germline V gene has CDR1 MNHEY and CDR2 SVGAGI.

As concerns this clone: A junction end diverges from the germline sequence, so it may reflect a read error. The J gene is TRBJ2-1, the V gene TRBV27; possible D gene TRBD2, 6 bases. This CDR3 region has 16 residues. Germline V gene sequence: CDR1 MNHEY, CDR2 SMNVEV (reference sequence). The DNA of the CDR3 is TGTGCCAGCAGTTTATCAGTTTGGGACTCCCACAATGAGCAGTTCTTC. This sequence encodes CASSLSVWDSHNEQFF.

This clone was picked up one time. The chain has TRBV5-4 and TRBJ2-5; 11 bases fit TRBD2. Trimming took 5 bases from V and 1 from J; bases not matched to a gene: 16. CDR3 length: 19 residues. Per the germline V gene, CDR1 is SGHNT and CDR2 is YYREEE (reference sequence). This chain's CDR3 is CASSSSKQGGLAGQETQYF. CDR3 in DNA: TGTGCCAGCAGTTCCTCCAAACAGGGAGGACTAGCGGGCCAAGAGACCCAGTACTTC. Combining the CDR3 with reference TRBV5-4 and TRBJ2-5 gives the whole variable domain ETGVTQSPTHLIKTRGQQVTLRCSSQSGHNTVSWYQQALGQGPQFIFQYYREEENGRGNFPPRFSGLQFPNYSSELNVNALELDDSALYLCASSSSKQGGLAGQETQYFGPGTRLLVL.

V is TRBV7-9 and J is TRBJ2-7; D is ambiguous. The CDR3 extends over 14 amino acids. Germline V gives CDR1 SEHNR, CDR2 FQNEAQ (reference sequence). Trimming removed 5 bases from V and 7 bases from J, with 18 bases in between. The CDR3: CASSPAIGPLEQYF. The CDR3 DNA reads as TGTGCCAGCAGCCCCGCGATCGGTCCGCTTGAGCAGTACTTC.

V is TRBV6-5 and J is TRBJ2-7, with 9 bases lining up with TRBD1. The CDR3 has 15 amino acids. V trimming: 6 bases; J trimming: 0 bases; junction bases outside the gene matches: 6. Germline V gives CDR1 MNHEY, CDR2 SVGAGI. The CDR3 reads CASSTGGPSSYEQYF. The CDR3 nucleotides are TGTGCCAGCAGCACAGGGGGCCCGAGCTCCTACGAGCAGTACTTC.

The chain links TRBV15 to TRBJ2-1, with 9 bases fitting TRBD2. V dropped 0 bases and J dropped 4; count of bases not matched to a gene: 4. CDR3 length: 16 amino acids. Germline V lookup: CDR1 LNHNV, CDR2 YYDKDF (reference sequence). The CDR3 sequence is CATSRDLAGGYNEQFF. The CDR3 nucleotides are TGTGCCACCAGCAGAGATCTCGCGGGGGGGTACAATGAGCAGTTCTTC.